There are a few counts of the clone carrying this TCR beta chain. The entry originates in a study of T-cell reconstitution after alpha-beta-depleted transplantation in children. CDR3 size: 13 residues. Germline V gene lookup returns CDR1 SQVTM and CDR2 ANQGSEA. The ends were cut back, 6 bases at V and 0 bases at J, with 11 bases in the middle. This sample's TCRbeta library carried unique molecular identifier barcodes. TCRdb called the PCR reads again in MiXCR, with one record for every CDR3 protein. In the table there are over 450,000 distinct CDR3 sequences, about 10% of which are singletons. The source was PBMCs, collected before TCRalphabeta/CD19-depleted stem cell transplant. The V call is TRBV29-1, the J call TRBJ1-1; D uncertain. This receptor was obtained from a child aged 2 to 15 with inherited bone marrow failure, due to receive a stem cell transplant. This CDR3 reads CSVHGRMNTEAFF. The CDR3 region has the DNA TGCAGCGTCCACGGTCGGATGAACACTGAAGCTTTCTTT.